One sample yielded the 4 T cell receptor beta chains listed below, sequenced in a study of CD4+ T cells in melanoma. Assay: immunoSEQ multiplex PCR; the TCRdb copy retains only in-frame clones and omits some. Here the sample spans some 10,000 clones, 69% being singletons. Sequenced input: peripheral blood. These receptors were collected from a human donor with melanoma.

V is TRBV9 and J is TRBJ2-1; 7 bases are a match to TRBD1. After removal of 5 bases from V and 6 bases from J, the junction contained 2 bases not matched to a gene. CDR3 size: 12 residues. Germline V gives CDR1 SGDLS, CDR2 YYNGEE. The CDR3 here is CASRGDSNEQFF. In nucleotides, the CDR3 is TGTGCCAGCAGGGGGGACAGCAATGAGCAGTTCTTC.

Only a few counts were recorded for this clone. This sequence joins TRBV5-5 and TRBJ1-4; D not certain. In germline, CDR1 is SGHKS, CDR2 YYEKEE (reference sequence). The CDR3 extends over 11 amino acids. Trimming removed 3 bases from V and 7 bases from J, with 4 bases in between. DNA of the CDR3: TGTGCCAGCAGCTACAGTGAAAAACTGTTTTTT. It encodes CASSYSEKLFF.

CDR3 sequence: CASSPGTGGKNTEAFF. CDR3 coding DNA: TGCGCCAGCAGCCCCGGGACAGGGGGCAAGAACACTGAAGCTTTCTTT. V is TRBV5-1 and J is TRBJ1-1, with 12 positions matching TRBD1. CDR1 is SGHRS, CDR2 YFSETQ, per germline. The CDR3 runs 16 residues. V shed 4 bases and J 1 base; nucleotides not matched to a gene: 5.

The chain carries TRBV5-1 and TRBJ2-4; D uncertain. The length of the CDR3 is 15 residues. Between the trimmed V and J ends, which lost 1 base and 7 bases, there was a span of 15 bases. Per germline, CDR1 SGHRS and CDR2 YFSETQ. CDR3 region: CASSLIMGSENIQYF. The CDR3 DNA sequence: TGCGCCAGCAGCTTGATCATGGGGTCCGAGAACATTCAGTACTTC.